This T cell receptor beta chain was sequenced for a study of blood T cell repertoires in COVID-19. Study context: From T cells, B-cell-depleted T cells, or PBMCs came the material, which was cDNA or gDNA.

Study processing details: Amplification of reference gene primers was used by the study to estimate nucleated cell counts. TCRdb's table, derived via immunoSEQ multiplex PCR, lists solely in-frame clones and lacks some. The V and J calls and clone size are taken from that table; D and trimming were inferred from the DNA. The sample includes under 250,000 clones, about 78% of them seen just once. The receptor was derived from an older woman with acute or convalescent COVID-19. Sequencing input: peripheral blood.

In nucleotides, the CDR3 is TGTGCCAGCAGTGAGTCAAGGGGAACTAACTATGGCTACACCTTC. The encoded protein is CASSESRGTNYGYTF. This sequence joins TRBV25-1 and TRBJ1-2; perhaps TRBD1 as D (5 bases). Trimming took 3 bases from V and 0 from J, leaving 11 bases between them. Germline loops: CDR1 MGHDK, CDR2 SYGVNS. CDR3 length: 15 residues.